This T cell receptor (beta chain) was obtained from a study of glioma-infiltrating T cells. The table lists this clonotype with a few counts. What it binds is not known. The CDR3 is made up of 15 amino acids. The germline CDR1 and CDR2 sequences are LNHDA and SQIVND (reference sequence). With 4 bases removed from V and 0 bases from J, the gap between germline ends came to 10 bases. Findings and caveats of the study: Shared blood CDR3 signature motifs marked patients with low tissue-blood divergence.

TCR alpha and beta CDR3 regions were amplified from RNA using iRepertoire nested multiplex PCR. TCRdb called the multiplex PCR reads again in MiXCR, with one record for every CDR3 protein. The data contain 300,000 to 400,000 distinct CDR3 sequences, around 38% of them seen just once; the ten biggest clones take up around 12%. This TCR was recovered from a human donor with low-grade glioma or glioblastoma, undergoing nonglioma brain surgery, or in good health (not recorded which). Sequences were obtained from glioma tissue, nonneoplastic brain tissue, or PBMCs (not recorded which). The genes are TRBV19 and TRBJ2-1, with TRBD2 as a possible D gene (5 bases). The CDR3 reads CASSRGIYSYNEQFF. Written as DNA, the CDR3 is TGTGCCAGTAGTAGAGGGATATACTCCTACAATGAGCAGTTCTTC.